A single sample is the source of the 21 T cell receptor beta chains below, sequenced in a study of cytomegalovirus exposure and HLA in healthy donors. Clones were read by immunoSEQ multiplex PCR, and TCRdb kept only the in-frame ones, dropping some. The sample has under 250,000 clones; 80% to 90% are singletons. Sequencing was done on a sample of PBMCs. These receptors all stem from a woman aged 25 to 39 in good health and CMV-seronegative.

This chain connects TRBV6-5 to TRBJ1-1; 11 nucleotides line up with TRBD1. The germline CDR1 and CDR2 sequences are MNHEY and SVGAGI. V was clipped by 0 bases and J by 4 bases; unmatched bases: 4. This CDR3 has 16 amino acids. CDR3 region: CASSYSIGTGGTEAFF. CDR3 sequence (DNA): TGTGCCAGCAGTTACTCGATAGGGACAGGGGGCACTGAAGCTTTCTTT.

The chain joins TRBV9 to TRBJ2-2; 10 nucleotides line up with TRBD2. This CDR3 region has 17 residues. With V trimmed by 6 bases and J by 2 bases, 10 bases remained unmatched. CDR1 and CDR2 (germline): SGDLS, YYNGEE. The CDR3 loop is CASTRLAGGFNTGELFF. Here the CDR3 DNA reads TGTGCCAGCACTCGTTTAGCGGGGGGATTCAACACCGGGGAGCTGTTTTTT.

V usage is TRBV29-1 and J usage is TRBJ2-1, with 8 bases aligning to TRBD1. Unmatched junction bases numbered 6, after V lost 4 bases and J lost 4 bases. The CDR3 has 14 residues. Germline V gene lookup returns CDR1 SQVTM and CDR2 ANQGSEA. CDR3 sequence reads: CSVVGQGRYNEQFF. The CDR3 coding sequence is TGCAGCGTTGTCGGACAGGGCCGATACAATGAGCAGTTCTTC.

J is TRBJ2-5 and V is TRBV4-2; D remains ambiguous. This CDR3 spans 11 amino acids. CDR1 and CDR2 from the germline V gene are LGHNA and YNFKEQ. V lost 4 bases and J 3 bases, leaving 3 bases between the germline ends. As DNA, the CDR3 is TGTGCCAGCAGCCGCGAAGAGACCCAGTACTTC. As protein: CASSREETQYF.

V gene TRBV13 combines with J gene TRBJ2-3, with 11 nucleotides matching TRBD1. The germline V gene encodes CDR1 PRHDT and CDR2 FYEKMQ (reference sequence). The ends lost 5 bases at V and 3 bases at J; junction bases unmatched: 7. The CDR3 is 16 amino acids. The CDR3 nucleotides are TGTGCCAGCAGCAGAATCCGGGACAGGGGGACAGATACGCAGTATTTT. Protein: CASSRIRDRGTDTQYF.

The V and J genes are TRBV5-1 and TRBJ2-2; 15 bases are a match to TRBD2. The CDR3 has 19 amino acids. The trim removed 5 bases at V and 4 bases at J, leaving 12 bases unmatched. Germline V lookup: CDR1 SGHRS, CDR2 YFSETQ. The CDR3 nucleotides read TGCGCCAGCAGAGGAGAGATGGGACTAGCGGGGGGTAGCACCGGGGAGCTGTTTTTT. Residues: CASRGEMGLAGGSTGELFF.

The J gene is TRBJ1-2, the V gene TRBV6-4, with 7 bases aligning to TRBD1. CDR1 and CDR2 (germline): MRHNA, SNTAGT. The CDR3 contains 15 residues. V dropped 0 bases and J dropped 2; count of bases not matched to a gene: 3. This CDR3 reads CASSDSADRNYGYTF. CDR3 sequence (DNA): TGTGCCAGCAGTGACTCAGCGGACAGGAACTATGGCTACACCTTC.

This chain links TRBV25-1 with TRBJ1-1, with 8 bases fitting TRBD1. CDR3 length: 15 amino acids. The V gene end was trimmed by 4 bases and the J gene end by 5 bases; junction bases not matched to a gene: 9. From germline, CDR1 is MGHDK and CDR2 SYGVNS. The CDR3 spells CASSANGQGRTEAFF. CDR3 nucleotide sequence: TGTGCCAGCAGTGCCAACGGACAGGGAAGAACTGAAGCTTTCTTT.

The chain combines TRBV18 with TRBJ2-2; 7 bases line up with TRBD1. The V gene's germline CDR1 is KGHSH and CDR2 LQKENI. The CDR3 sequence is 15 residues long. With V trimmed by 6 bases and J by 3 bases, 7 bases remained unmatched. The CDR3 reads CASSPDREYTGELFF. The CDR3 DNA reads as TGTGCCAGCTCCCCCGACAGGGAGTACACCGGGGAGCTGTTTTTT.

The chain is built from TRBV6-1 and TRBJ2-7, with TRBD1 identical over 9 bases. The CDR3 consists of 15 residues. Germline CDR1 MNHNS, CDR2 SASEGT. Trimming removed 1 base from V and 3 bases from J; junction bases left unmatched: 4. CDR3 loop: CASSEGTGDVYEQYF. The DNA for the CDR3 is TGTGCCAGCAGTGAAGGGACAGGGGATGTCTACGAGCAGTACTTC.

This clone came up a few times. The chain is built from TRBV29-1 and TRBJ2-2, with 7 bases aligning to TRBD2. In germline, CDR1 is SQVTM, CDR2 ANQGSEA. The J segment lost 5 bases and the V segment lost 3 bases, leaving 6 bases of the junction unmatched. This CDR3 has 14 amino acids. The CDR3 loop reads CSVDLAEGTGELFF. The CDR3 nucleotides are TGCAGCGTTGACCTAGCGGAGGGGACCGGGGAGCTGTTTTTT.

This clone was found once. The V call is TRBV5-8, the J call TRBJ1-2; possible D gene TRBD1, 5 bases. V dropped 3 bases and J dropped 10 bases, with 10 bases sitting between them. The germline CDR1 and CDR2 sequences are SGHTS and YDEGEE. The CDR3 totals 11 residues. The CDR3 spells CASSWGRHYTF. The CDR3 DNA reads TGTGCCAGCAGCTGGGGGAGGCACTACACCTTC.

The V gene is TRBV4-2, the J gene TRBJ1-2; D remains unclear. The V gene lost 0 bases and the J gene lost 6 bases, with 11 bases spanning the gap. The CDR3 has 14 amino acids. Germline CDR1 and CDR2: LGHNA and YNFKEQ. The CDR3 region is CASSQDSVQNGYTF. Written as DNA, the CDR3 is TGTGCCAGCAGCCAAGACTCGGTACAGAATGGCTACACCTTC.

The chain recombines TRBV28 with TRBJ2-7; the D gene is possibly TRBD2 (6 bases). Germline V CDR1 and CDR2: MDHEN, SYDVKM. V shed 5 bases and J shed 0 bases, with 14 bases lying between them. The CDR3 runs to 15 residues. CDR3 region: CASSPGGSGSYEQYF. CDR3 in DNA: TGTGCCAGCAGTCCCGGAGGGTCCGGCTCCTACGAGCAGTACTTC.

This clone came up a few times. This sequence joins TRBV27 and TRBJ1-1; D remains ambiguous. The CDR3 spans 14 residues. V gave up 5 bases and J gave up 1 base, with 11 bases separating them. The germline gives CDR1 MNHEY, CDR2 SMNVEV (reference sequence). CDR3 DNA sequence: TGTGCCAGCAGTCCTATGGAGGGGAACACTGAAGCTTTCTTT. Amino acids: CASSPMEGNTEAFF.

The chain joins TRBV7-2 to TRBJ2-5, with TRBD2 matching over 11 bases. The trim removed 3 bases at V and 5 bases at J, leaving 5 bases unmatched. The CDR3 has 15 residues. CDR1 SGHTA and CDR2 FQGNSA come from the germline V gene. This chain's CDR3 is CASSLTSGVGETQYF. For the CDR3, the DNA is TGTGCCAGCAGCTTGACTAGCGGGGTGGGGGAGACCCAGTACTTC.

J is TRBJ2-7 and V is TRBV2, with 9 positions matching TRBD1. Germline CDR1 SNHLY, CDR2 FYNNEI. V dropped 8 bases and J dropped 4; count of bases not matched to a gene: 9. The CDR3 spans 14 residues. This CDR3 reads CASLTGTGRYEQYF. As DNA, the CDR3 is TGTGCCAGCCTAACAGGGACAGGGAGGTACGAGCAGTACTTC.

The rearrangement uses TRBV6-4 and TRBJ2-3; 9 nucleotides line up with TRBD2. V was pared by 6 bases and J by 0 bases, with 4 bases of the junction left unmatched. This CDR3 has 15 residues. Germline assignment: CDR1 MRHNA and CDR2 SNTAGT. CDR3 nucleotide sequence: TGTGCCAGCAGCGTTAGCGGGGGTAGCACAGATACGCAGTATTTT. Translated: CASSVSGGSTDTQYF.

This clone was counted between two and nine times. The rearrangement links TRBV28 to TRBJ2-7; TRBD1 matches at 7 bases. V lost 3 bases, J lost 5 bases, and 7 bases stayed unmatched. In germline, CDR1 is MDHEN, CDR2 SYDVKM. The CDR3 has 14 amino acids. CDR3 nucleotides: TGTGCCAGCAGTTTCGGAGAGGGGGCGGACGAGCAGTACTTC. This translates into CASSFGEGADEQYF. The full variable domain, in which reference TRBV28 and TRBJ2-7 provide the parts outside the CDR3, is DVKVTQSSRYLVKRTGEKVFLECVQDMDHENMFWYRQDPGLGLRLIYFSYDVKMKEKGDIPEGYSVSREKKERFSLILESASTNQTSMYLCASSFGEGADEQYFGPGTRLTVT.

For this clone: Other DNA sequences in the sample encode the same CDR3. The chain is built from TRBV5-1 and TRBJ2-6; D might be TRBD2 (5 bases). Per germline, CDR1 SGHRS and CDR2 YFSETQ. Trimming took 2 bases from V and 0 from J, leaving 6 bases between them. There are 15 residues in the CDR3. The DNA for the CDR3 is TGCGCCAGCAGCTTAGCGGTCTCTGGGGCCAACGTCCTGACTTTC. Translated, it gives CASSLAVSGANVLTF.

This chain uses TRBV4-1 with TRBJ1-2; D unresolved. The germline V gene has CDR1 MGHRA and CDR2 YSYEKL. The ends were cut back, 3 bases at V and 2 bases at J, with 4 bases in the middle. The CDR3 covers 12 residues. The CDR3 sequence is CASSHQNYGYTF. Written as DNA, the CDR3 is TGCGCCAGCAGCCACCAGAACTATGGCTACACCTTC.